This T cell receptor beta chain emerged from a study of blood T cell repertoires in COVID-19. Study background: The origin of the acute and convalescent COVID-19 samples was the United States, Italy and Spain. PBMCs, B-cell-depleted T cells, or T cells provided the cDNA or gDNA that made up the material.

There are 15 residues in the CDR3. Germline V gene data show CDR1 as MDHEN and CDR2 as SYDVKM. V was clipped by 3 bases and J by 4 bases; unmatched bases: 5. Original processing notes: Cell counts per sample came from amplifying reference gene primers. This table comes from immunoSEQ multiplex PCR, and its TCRdb copy is limited to in-frame clones, with some not included. The DNA was the basis for D and trimming; V, J and clone size are from that table. The sample holds roughly 120,000 clones, over 65% seen once. This clone showed up just once. The sample was peripheral blood. The TCR originated in a man between 65 and 85 years old with acute or convalescent COVID-19. This chain links TRBV28 with TRBJ2-3; 9 bases agree with TRBD1. DNA for the CDR3: TGTGCCAGCAGTTTGGGGACAGGGTGGGCAGATACGCAGTATTTT. This encodes CASSLGTGWADTQYF. The full variable domain, completed using reference TRBV28 and TRBJ2-3, is DVKVTQSSRYLVKRTGEKVFLECVQDMDHENMFWYRQDPGLGLRLIYFSYDVKMKEKGDIPEGYSVSREKKERFSLILESASTNQTSMYLCASSLGTGWADTQYFGPGTRLTVL.